Only a few counts were recorded for the clone carrying this TCR beta chain. The antigen remains unidentified. CDR3 length: 14 residues. Germline CDR1 MNHNY, CDR2 SVGAGI (reference sequence). V lost 3 bases and J lost 3, with 12 bases in between. The data stem from a study of cytomegalovirus exposure and HLA in healthy donors. Whole-study findings and limits: Later analysis identified 16,000 or so TCR beta sequences associated with HLA alleles, using a false discovery rate threshold of 0.05. What TCR beta sequences reportedly achieved was accurate prediction of HLA-A and HLA-B alleles in most subjects.

PCR was performed using 60 Vbeta and 13 Jbeta primers. Measured with immunoSEQ multiplex PCR; TCRdb has only the in-frame clones, and not every one. This repertoire shows 85,000 to 100,000 clones, just under 70% found once; its top ten account for roughly 2.7%. The chain combines TRBV6-6 with TRBJ2-7; the D gene is possibly TRBD2 (6 bases). The clonotype comes from a middle-aged man in good health and CMV-seronegative. The sequenced material came from PBMCs. CDR3 loop: CASSYRGTGYEQYF. The DNA of the CDR3 is TGTGCCAGCAGTTATCGGGGGACGGGCTACGAGCAGTACTTC.